This TCR beta chain was captured by sequencing in a study of human T cells and chemical hapten exposure. The sample's time point: patch test 2, 6 weeks after DPC sensitization. Documented treatment: therapeutic diphenylcyclopropenone sensitization with weekly scalp DPC. Donors were 18 to 70-year-old alopecia patients suitable for DPC. TCRdb called the RACE reads again in MiXCR, with one record for every CDR3 protein. The data contain roughly 96,000 distinct CDR3 sequences, 9.3% of them singletons. General study points: The study found that DPC sensitization did not change TCRs above 1 in 1000 frequency. Significantly more large CDR3 similarity clusters were formed by expanded TCRs than by controls. The donors suffered from alopecia, so their immune response may not match that of healthy people.

This clonotype has just a few counts. Its antigen is still unknown. The sequence was obtained from a woman in her thirties or forties with alopecia areata. Some clones in this sample may be carry-over from other donors' samples. Sequenced material: whole blood, taken in connection with sensitization to the hapten diphenylcyclopropenone (DPC).

The CDR3 DNA reads as TGTGCCAGCAGCACGTACCCTAGCGGCACAGATACGCAGTATTTT. Translating it yields CASSTYPSGTDTQYF. This sequence joins TRBV5-5 and TRBJ2-3, with D maybe TRBD2 (6 bases). Trimming removed 4 bases from V and 1 base from J, with 13 bases in between. Germline assignment: CDR1 SGHKS and CDR2 YYEKEE (reference sequence). The length of the CDR3 is 15 residues.